Below are 22 T cell receptor beta chains sequenced from a single sample in a study of T cell changes during pregnancy in multiple sclerosis. Libraries were prepared by immunoSEQ multiplex PCR; TCRdb keeps only in-frame clonotypes and omits some of them. The sample has around 100,000 clones, approximately 90% seen once. Sequenced here: peripheral blood, sampled after pregnancy. The receptor source for this set is a female donor with multiple sclerosis, enrolled in a pregnancy study.

The chain employs TRBV5-6 and TRBJ2-7, with TRBD2 as a possible D gene (6 bases). V lost 2 bases and J 0 bases, leaving 18 bases between the germline ends. The germline V gene encodes CDR1 SGHDT and CDR2 YYEEEE. The CDR3 runs 17 residues. The CDR3 is CASSFFAAGISSYEQYF. The CDR3, as DNA: TGTGCCAGCAGCTTTTTTGCGGCGGGGATCAGCTCCTACGAGCAGTACTTC.

The chain is built from TRBV5-6 and TRBJ1-3; no definite D call. The germline CDR1 and CDR2 sequences are SGHDT and YYEEEE. The CDR3 sequence is 15 residues long. V was trimmed by 4 bases and J by 2 bases, leaving 13 bases between them. The CDR3 region has the DNA TGTGCCAGCAGCCATGGGAGGAGACCTGGAAACACCATATATTTT. Translation gives CASSHGRRPGNTIYF.

In this sample, this clone turned up once. The chain is built from TRBV27 and TRBJ1-6, with D possibly being TRBD1 (6 bases). The CDR3 consists of 18 residues. V was clipped by 2 bases and J by 7 bases, with 21 bases between them. The V gene's germline CDR1 is MNHEY and CDR2 SMNVEV (reference sequence). CDR3 bases: TGTGCCAGCAGTTTAAGGGCCCCCCGGACAGTCGCGAATTCACCCCTCCACTTT. Its translation: CASSLRAPRTVANSPLHF.

This clone has just one count. The chain has TRBV6-1 and TRBJ1-1; no clear D. From germline, CDR1 is MNHNS and CDR2 SASEGT. V lost 2 bases and J lost 7, with 8 bases in between. This CDR3 has 12 amino acids. The CDR3 DNA sequence: TGTGCCAGCAGTGAATCTCAGGATGAAGCTTTCTTT. The encoded protein is CASSESQDEAFF.

The J gene is TRBJ2-7, the V gene TRBV15, with D tentatively TRBD1 (6 bases). This CDR3 has 15 residues. Germline lookup yields CDR1 LNHNV and CDR2 YYDKDF (reference sequence). Trimming took off 1 base at V and 6 bases at J, with 16 bases between the two ends. This CDR3 is CATSRASGESAEQYF. In nucleotides, the CDR3 is TGTGCCACCAGCAGAGCGTCAGGGGAAAGTGCCGAGCAGTACTTC.

V usage is TRBV5-1 and J usage is TRBJ2-7, with no clear D. Germline V gene data show CDR1 as SGHRS and CDR2 as YFSETQ. V lost 4 bases and J lost 2, with 10 bases in between. This CDR3 has 13 residues. As DNA, the CDR3 is TGCGCCAGCAGCCTAGACTCTCCCTACGAGCAGTACTTC. This codes for CASSLDSPYEQYF.

The chain employs TRBV4-1 and TRBJ2-3, with TRBD1 identical over 7 bases. The V segment lost 1 base and the J segment 1 base; nucleotides outside the gene matches: 8. CDR3 size: 17 residues. Germline CDR1 MGHRA, CDR2 YSYEKL. In DNA, the CDR3 is TGCGCCAGCAGCCAAGTCGTCCGGGACAGACGCACAGATACGCAGTATTTT. Protein product: CASSQVVRDRRTDTQYF.

V gene TRBV9 combines with J gene TRBJ1-2, with a possible D match to TRBD1 (6 bases). V lost 3 bases, J lost 1 base, and 10 bases lay in between. The germline CDR1 and CDR2 sequences are SGDLS and YYNGEE. The CDR3 loop spans 14 amino acids. Written as DNA, the CDR3 is TGTGCCAGCAGCGGCGACAGGAGTAACTATGGCTACACCTTC. Translating gives CASSGDRSNYGYTF.

V is TRBV29-1 and J is TRBJ1-2; 8 nucleotides align to TRBD1. The CDR3 is 12 residues long. J lost 7 bases, V lost 6 bases, and 7 bases had no gene match. Germline CDR1 and CDR2: SQVTM and ANQGSEA. DNA of the CDR3: TGCAGCGTCCCGGACAGGGCGATTGGCTACACCTTC. Its translation: CSVPDRAIGYTF.

The chain has TRBV19 and TRBJ2-7, with TRBD2 matching over 8 bases. Germline lookup yields CDR1 LNHDA and CDR2 SQIVND (reference sequence). Trimming at V came to 10 bases and at J to 1 base, leaving 12 bases not matched to a gene. The CDR3 spans 15 residues. The chain's CDR3 is CATQPSSGSSYEQYF. The CDR3 DNA is TGTGCCACCCAGCCTTCCAGCGGGAGTTCCTACGAGCAGTACTTC.

The chain recombines TRBV5-4 with TRBJ1-2; D may be TRBD1 (5 bases). The V end was cut by 0 bases, the J end by 0 bases, with 9 bases between. CDR1 and CDR2 (germline): SGHNT, YYREEE (reference sequence). This CDR3 region has 15 residues. The DNA of the CDR3 is TGTGCCAGCAGCTTGGGCTTAGGGGCTAACTATGGCTACACCTTC. Amino acids: CASSLGLGANYGYTF.

J is TRBJ2-7 and V is TRBV4-2; the D gene is possibly TRBD2 (6 bases). The CDR3 has 15 amino acids. V shed 4 bases and J shed 7 bases, with 20 bases lying between them. Looked up from germline, CDR1 is LGHNA and CDR2 is YNFKEQ. The CDR3 loop reads CASSLSDGGFGEQYF. The CDR3 DNA follows: TGTGCCAGCAGCCTTTCTGACGGGGGTTTCGGGGAGCAGTACTTC.

V usage is TRBV6-1 and J usage is TRBJ1-2; the D is unclear. V was clipped by 6 bases and J by 5 bases, with 10 bases between them. CDR3 length equals 12 residues. CDR1 is MNHNS and CDR2 is SASEGT in the germline V gene. CDR3 sequence reads: CASSQKIYGYTF. The CDR3 DNA reads as TGTGCCAGCAGCCAAAAAATTTATGGCTACACCTTC.

This clone has a single count. The chain uses TRBV2 and TRBJ1-3; D possibly corresponds to TRBD1 (6 bases). The V end lost 7 bases, the J end lost 7 bases, and 17 bases lay between the germline ends. This CDR3 has 14 amino acids. Germline V gene data show CDR1 as SNHLY and CDR2 as FYNNEI. The DNA for the CDR3 is TGTGCCAGCAATTCGGTGACAGGTTCGAACACCATATATTTT. This codes for CASNSVTGSNTIYF.

CDR3 bases: TGTGCCAGCAGTTTCCTCCCGTTGGATACGCAGTATTTT. It is translated as CASSFLPLDTQYF. The genes are TRBV28 and TRBJ2-3; D is undetermined. This CDR3 contains 13 residues. Looked up from germline, CDR1 is MDHEN and CDR2 is SYDVKM. V was cut by 3 bases and J by 6 bases, with 10 bases left in between.

This chain connects TRBV2 to TRBJ1-4; D gene ambiguous. The V gene lost 6 bases and the J gene lost 2 bases, with 7 bases spanning the gap. In germline, CDR1 is SNHLY, CDR2 FYNNEI. The CDR3 length is 13 residues. The CDR3 DNA reads TGTGCCAGCAGCGGGAGTACTAATGAAAAACTGTTTTTT. It translates to CASSGSTNEKLFF.

The V gene is TRBV9, the J gene TRBJ2-1; 9 bases map to TRBD1. The germline CDR1 and CDR2 sequences are SGDLS and YYNGEE. The V and J ends lost 3 bases and 8 bases, in that order; junction bases with no gene match: 9. The CDR3 is 15 residues long. The DNA of the CDR3 is TGTGCCAGCAGCGGGGGGACAGGGTCTTTCTATGAGCAGTTCTTC. This codes for CASSGGTGSFYEQFF.

The genes are TRBV7-3 and TRBJ2-2, with D possibly TRBD1 on 5 matching bases. The CDR3 totals 15 residues. Germline V CDR1 and CDR2: SGHTA, FQGTGA. Trimming took off 4 bases at V and 7 bases at J, with 16 bases between the two ends. The CDR3 sequence is CASSSLGAGGGELFF. CDR3 bases: TGTGCCAGCAGCTCCCTAGGGGCCGGTGGCGGGGAGCTGTTTTTT.

The chain uses TRBV30 and TRBJ1-3; 9 nucleotides agree with TRBD1. This CDR3 has 14 amino acids. CDR1 is GTSNPN, CDR2 SVGIG, per germline (reference sequence). Trimming cost V 8 bases and J 5 bases; bases outside gene matches: 10. The CDR3 nucleotides read TGTGCCCAAATGGGGACAGGGCAAAGAAACACCATATATTTT. As protein: CAQMGTGQRNTIYF.

The chain employs TRBV7-9 and TRBJ2-1, with a tentative D call TRBD2 (6 bases). Between the trimmed V and J ends, which lost 5 bases and 0 bases, there was a span of 20 bases. The CDR3 extends over 18 amino acids. Germline CDR1 and CDR2: SEHNR and FQNEAQ (reference sequence). CDR3 in amino acids: CASSGSLSGVSSYNEQFF. The DNA of the CDR3 is TGTGCCAGCAGCGGAAGTCTATCGGGAGTGAGCTCCTACAATGAGCAGTTCTTC.

The chain joins TRBV7-6 to TRBJ2-3; 16 bases map to TRBD2. Per the germline V gene, CDR1 is SGHVS and CDR2 is FNYEAQ. The CDR3 spans 20 residues. With V trimmed by 4 bases and J by 1 base, 11 bases remained unmatched. The CDR3 region is CASSSRIGTSGGVGTDTQYF. CDR3 bases: TGTGCCAGCAGCTCTCGTATCGGGACTAGCGGGGGGGTAGGCACAGATACGCAGTATTTT.

This CDR3 reads CASSPTGGGSYNSPLHF. CDR3 nucleotide sequence: TGTGCCAGCTCACCGACGGGGGGCGGCTCCTATAATTCACCCCTCCACTTT. The V call is TRBV18, the J call TRBJ1-6; possible D gene TRBD1, 6 bases. In germline, CDR1 is KGHSH, CDR2 LQKENI. This CDR3 has 17 residues. Between the trimmed V and J ends, which lost 3 bases and 0 bases, there was a span of 12 bases.